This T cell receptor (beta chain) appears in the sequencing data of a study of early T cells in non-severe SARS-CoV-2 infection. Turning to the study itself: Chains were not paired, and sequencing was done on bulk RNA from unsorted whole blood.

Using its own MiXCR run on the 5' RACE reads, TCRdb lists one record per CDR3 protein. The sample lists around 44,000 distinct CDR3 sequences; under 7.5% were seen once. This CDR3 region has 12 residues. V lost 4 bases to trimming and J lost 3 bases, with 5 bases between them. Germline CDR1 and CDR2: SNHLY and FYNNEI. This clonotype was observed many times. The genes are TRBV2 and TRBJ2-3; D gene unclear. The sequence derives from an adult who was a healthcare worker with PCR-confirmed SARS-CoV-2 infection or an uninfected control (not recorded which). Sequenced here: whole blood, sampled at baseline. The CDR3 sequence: CASSGETDTQYF. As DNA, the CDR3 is TGTGCCAGCAGTGGGGAAACAGATACGCAGTATTTT.